This TCR beta chain was sequenced for a study of CD8+ T cells in alopecia areata. Findings and caveats of the study: Elevated clonality characterized lesional scalp relative to normal scalp, particularly in alopecia totalis/universalis.

Once RNA had been extracted, it was reverse transcribed into cDNA to act as the sequencing template. Using immunoSEQ multiplex PCR, the repertoire was profiled, and TCRdb retains in-frame clones only, with some absent. The sample comprises some 170,000 clones, roughly 66% of which are singletons, and around 10% rests with the top ten. This clone occurred a few times. Its antigen is still unknown. Germline V gene sequence: CDR1 MDHEN, CDR2 SYDVKM. The CDR3 totals 14 residues. Trimming pared 1 base from V and 8 bases from J, leaving 12 bases between. The specimen was CD8+ T cells sorted from blood, collected at week 0. The chain has TRBV28 and TRBJ2-1; D not certain. This TCR was sampled from a human donor with alopecia areata. As DNA, the CDR3 is TGTGCCAGCAGTTTATCGTGGGGAATGGATGAGCAGTTCTTC. Its protein product is CASSLSWGMDEQFF.